Below, 7 T cell receptor beta chains from the same sample are listed, as sequenced in a study of spatial heterogeneity in lung cancer. TCRdb re-analysed the 5' RACE reads in MiXCR, keeping a single row per CDR3 protein. The sample contains roughly 15,000 distinct CDR3 sequences, over 3.5% of which appear only once. General observations from the study: Tracking of tumor mutation counts was seen in expanded intratumoral alpha and beta TCR counts.

Time point reported: sample taken at primary tumor resection. Their antigens remain unidentified. Sequenced here: lung tumor tissue, sampled at surgery. These receptors came from a female donor with early-stage non-small cell lung cancer.

To note about this clonotype: This beta chain came through as a stray read in a library set up for alpha chains, and its size says little. CDR3 protein: CASSILGHKTSYEQYF. The CDR3 DNA sequence: TGTGCCAGCAGCATTCTCGGACACAAGACCAGCTACGAGCAGTACTTC. The chain has TRBV28 and TRBJ2-7; D possibly corresponds to TRBD1 (5 bases). The germline V gene encodes CDR1 MDHEN and CDR2 SYDVKM. V dropped 6 bases and J dropped 3 bases, with 21 bases sitting between them. The CDR3 has 16 residues.

This clonotype was seen repeatedly, ten times or more. The library was designed around alpha chains, so this beta chain is a stray read whose abundance carries little weight. V gene TRBV20-1 combines with J gene TRBJ1-6; 9 bases are shared with TRBD1. The CDR3 has 14 residues. Germline CDR1 and CDR2: DFQATT and SNEGSKA (reference sequence). V shed 5 bases and J 7 bases; nucleotides not matched to a gene: 6. CDR3 nucleotide sequence: TGCAGTGCTCCGGGACAGGGAGGGAATTCACCCCTCCACTTT. This encodes CSAPGQGGNSPLHF.

With respect to this clonotype: The library was prepared for alpha chains; this beta chain is a stray read, so its frequency means little. The rearrangement uses TRBV20-1 and TRBJ2-1, with D perhaps TRBD1 or TRBD2 (6 bases each). Germline V CDR1 and CDR2: DFQATT, SNEGSKA (reference sequence). CDR3 length: 13 residues. Trimming shortened V by 3 bases and J by 6 bases, and 12 bases separated the two germline ends. The CDR3 reads CSARLQGGNEQFF. CDR3 nucleotide sequence: TGCAGTGCTAGGTTACAGGGAGGCAATGAGCAGTTCTTC.

This clonotype occurred many times. This beta chain appears as a stray read in a library generated for alpha chains; its size is not informative. V usage is TRBV6-6 and J usage is TRBJ1-4; 11 bases fit TRBD1. J was trimmed by 8 bases and V by 8 bases; bases with no gene match: 10. The CDR3 contains 15 residues. Germline V gene sequence: CDR1 MNHNY, CDR2 SVGAGI (reference sequence). The CDR3: CASFDTGTGGEKLFF. In DNA, the CDR3 is TGTGCCAGCTTTGATACGGGGACAGGGGGAGAAAAACTGTTTTTT.

This clonotype was recorded many times. In a library made to pick up alpha chains, this beta chain is a stray read with a size that means little. The chain is built from TRBV19 and TRBJ2-3; D gene unclear. The CDR3 has 11 residues. Trimming removed 4 bases from V and 8 bases from J, with 7 bases in between. The germline V gene has CDR1 LNHDA and CDR2 SQIVND (reference sequence). The CDR3 coding sequence is TGTGCCAGTAGTACCTCGGTTACGCAGTATTTT. As protein: CASSTSVTQYF.

In its sample, this clonotype was seen many times. In a library made to pick up alpha chains, this beta chain is a stray read with a size that means little. This sequence joins TRBV6-2 or TRBV6-3 and TRBJ1-2; TRBD1 matches at 9 bases. CDR1 and CDR2 (germline): MNHEY, SVGEGT. V shed 5 bases and J 2 bases; nucleotides not matched to a gene: 3. The CDR3 has 14 residues. The CDR3, as DNA: TGTGCCAGCAGTGGCGGACAGGGGAACTATGGCTACACCTTC. Translating it yields CASSGGQGNYGYTF.

This clonotype showed up many times. This beta chain came through as a stray read in a library set up for alpha chains, and its size says little. The chain uses TRBV7-9 and TRBJ1-1, with 10 nucleotides matching TRBD1. Germline assignment: CDR1 SEHNR and CDR2 FQNEAQ (reference sequence). Losses at the gene ends were 0 bases for V and 0 bases for J; bases not matched to a gene: 1. The CDR3 sequence is 16 residues long. CDR3: CASSLATGGLNTEAFF. In nucleotides, the CDR3 is TGTGCCAGCAGCTTAGCGACAGGGGGCCTGAACACTGAAGCTTTCTTT.